The clone carrying this T cell receptor (beta chain) has ten or more counts. Its target is unknown. cDNA was made by 5'RACE with 10-nucleotide random UMIs. A single record per CDR3 protein comes from TCRdb applying MiXCR to the 5' RACE reads. The table has around 62,000 distinct CDR3 sequences, 4.1% seen once. This record belongs to a study of neurological immune-mediated disorders. The wider study: In a group of around 35 multiple sclerosis patients, 31 had the relapsing-remitting type and 3 had the secondary progressive type. General study findings and limits: None of the CDR3 amino acid sequences of expanded clones were shared across subjects, and this suggested private repertoires in all groups. Multiple sclerosis was found to have the least TCR clonal expansion, below healthy controls, and HTLV-1-associated myelopathy the most.

Germline V CDR1 and CDR2: SGHTA, FQGNSA. The CDR3 has 13 amino acids. V lost 3 bases to trimming and J lost 7 bases; unmatched junction nucleotides: 3. The gene calls are TRBV7-2 and TRBJ2-7; 10 nucleotides line up with TRBD2. The TCR originated in a man aged 45-65 years with multiple sclerosis. What was sequenced was PBMCs. The CDR3 sequence is CASSLGLAIEQYF. DNA of the CDR3: TGTGCCAGCAGCTTGGGACTAGCGATTGAGCAGTACTTC. The full variable domain, in which reference TRBV7-2 and TRBJ2-7 provide the parts outside the CDR3, is GAGVSQSPSNKVTEKGKDVELRCDPISGHTALYWYRQSLGQGLEFLIYFQGNSAPDKSGLPSDRFSAERTGGSVSTLTIQRTQQEDSAVYLCASSLGLAIEQYFGPGTRLTVT.